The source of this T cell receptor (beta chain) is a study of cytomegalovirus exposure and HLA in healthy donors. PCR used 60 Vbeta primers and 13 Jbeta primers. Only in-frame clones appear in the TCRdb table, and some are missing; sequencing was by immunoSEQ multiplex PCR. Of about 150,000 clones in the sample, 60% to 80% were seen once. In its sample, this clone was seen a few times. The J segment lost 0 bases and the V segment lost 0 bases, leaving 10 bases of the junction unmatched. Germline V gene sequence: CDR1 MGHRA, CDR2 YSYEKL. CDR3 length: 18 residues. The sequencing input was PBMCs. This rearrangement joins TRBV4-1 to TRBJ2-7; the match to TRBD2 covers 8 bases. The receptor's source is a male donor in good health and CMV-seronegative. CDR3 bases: TGCGCCAGCAGCCAAGATCTTAGCCTAGCGGGTCTCTCCTACGAGCAGTACTTC. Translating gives CASSQDLSLAGLSYEQYF.